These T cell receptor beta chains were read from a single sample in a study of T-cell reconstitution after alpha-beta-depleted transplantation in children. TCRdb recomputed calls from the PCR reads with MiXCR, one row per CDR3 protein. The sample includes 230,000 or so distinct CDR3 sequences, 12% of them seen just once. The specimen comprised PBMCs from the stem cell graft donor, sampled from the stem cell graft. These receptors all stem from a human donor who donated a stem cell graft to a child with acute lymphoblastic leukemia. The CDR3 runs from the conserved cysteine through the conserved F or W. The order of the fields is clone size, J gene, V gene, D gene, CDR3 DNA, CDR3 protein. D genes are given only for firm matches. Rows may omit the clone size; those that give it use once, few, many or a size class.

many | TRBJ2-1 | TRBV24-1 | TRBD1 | TGTGCCACCAGTGATTTGGGACAGGAGAGCTCCTACAATGAGCAGTTCTTC | CATSDLGQESSYNEQFF
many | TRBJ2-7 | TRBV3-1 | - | TGTGCCAGCAGCCTCCTAAACGAGCAGTACTTC | CASSLLNEQYF
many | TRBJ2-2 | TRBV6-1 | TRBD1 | TGTGCCAGCAGTGAGGGACCCGACAGGGCCGGGGAGCTGTTTTTT | CASSEGPDRAGELFF
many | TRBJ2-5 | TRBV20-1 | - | TGCAGTGCCGGAGGGCCCGGTGAGACCCAGTACTTC | CSAGGPGETQYF
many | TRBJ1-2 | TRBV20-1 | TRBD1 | TGCAGTGCTAGATCATCCGGGACAGGAAATTTCTATGGCTACACCTTC | CSARSSGTGNFYGYTF
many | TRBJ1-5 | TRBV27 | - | TGTGCCAGCGCATCGAGCCTAGGTGGCAATCAGCCCCAGCATTTT | CASASSLGGNQPQHF
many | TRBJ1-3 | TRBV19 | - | TGTGCCAGTAGTACCGACAGTTCCTCTGGAAACACCATATATTTT | CASSTDSSSGNTIYF
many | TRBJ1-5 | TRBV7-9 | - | TGTGCCAGCAGCCCGGGGCCGGGCGGGTCCAAGAATTTT | CASSPGPGGSKNF
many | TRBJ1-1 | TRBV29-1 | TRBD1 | TGCAGCGTTGATCCCCAACGACAGGGTGAAGCTTTCTTT | CSVDPQRQGEAFF
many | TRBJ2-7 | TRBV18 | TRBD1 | TGTGCCAGCTCACCTAGGGGGCTGGAGCAGTACTTC | CASSPRGLEQYF
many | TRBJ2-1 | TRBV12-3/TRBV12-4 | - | TGTGCCAGCACCCCGGACTGGAGCTCCTACAATGAGCAGTTCTTC | CASTPDWSSYNEQFF
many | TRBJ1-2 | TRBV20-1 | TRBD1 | TGCAGTGCTAGAGTGAGGCCGAGGACAGGGGGAGTCTATGGCTACACCTTC | CSARVRPRTGGVYGYTF
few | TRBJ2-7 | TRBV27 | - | TGTGCCAGCAGCAACAGGCGTGGCTCCTACGAGCAGTACTTC | CASSNRRGSYEQYF
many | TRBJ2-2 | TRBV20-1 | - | TGCAGTGCTACTCTCCTAGGGTTGAACACCGGGGAGCTGTTTTTT | CSATLLGLNTGELFF
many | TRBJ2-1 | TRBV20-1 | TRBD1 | TGCAGTGCCAGACCCGGGACAGGGGGTAACAATGAGCAGTTCTTC | CSARPGTGGNNEQFF
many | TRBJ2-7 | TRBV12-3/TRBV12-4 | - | TGTGCCAGCAGACCCGACGACGGGATCTACGAGCAGTACTTC | CASRPDDGIYEQYF
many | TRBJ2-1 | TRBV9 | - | TGTGCCAGCAGCGTTGGGACCCTTGCCAATGAGCAGTTCTTC | CASSVGTLANEQFF
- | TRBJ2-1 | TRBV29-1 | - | TGCAGCGTTGAAGAACCCCGAAGCCTTGAGTTCTTC | CSVEEPRSLEFF
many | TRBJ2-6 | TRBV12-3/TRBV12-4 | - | TGTGCCAGCCCCGGGAACTCTGGGGCCAACGTCCTGACTTTC | CASPGNSGANVLTF
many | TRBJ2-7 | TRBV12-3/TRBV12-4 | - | TGTGCCAGCACCCTTGATAGGAGGGTCGCCTACGAGCAGTACTTC | CASTLDRRVAYEQYF
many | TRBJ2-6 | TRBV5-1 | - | TGCGCCAGCTCGGACCGAGTCTCTGGGGCCAACGTCCTGACTTTC | CASSDRVSGANVLTF
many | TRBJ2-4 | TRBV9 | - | TGTGCCAGCAGCGTAGGGACCATCGAAAACATTCAGTACTTC | CASSVGTIENIQYF
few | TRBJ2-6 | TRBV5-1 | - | TGCGCCAGCAGCGCACTAGGGGCTGCGGGGGCCAACGTCCTGACTTTC | CASSALGAAGANVLTF
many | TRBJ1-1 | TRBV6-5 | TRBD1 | TGTGCCAGCAGTTACTTGCGGACAGGGGAAGCTTTCTTT | CASSYLRTGEAFF
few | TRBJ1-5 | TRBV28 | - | TGTGCCAGCAGTTCTGGGACAAGGCAGCCCCAGCATTTT | CASSSGTRQPQHF